This is a list of T cell receptor beta chains from one sample in a study of blood T cell repertoires in COVID-19. TCRdb keeps only in-frame clones here, not all; method: immunoSEQ multiplex PCR. The sample holds some 210,000 clones, over 75% seen once. Sequenced material: peripheral blood. The source of these receptors is a woman aged 35 to 49 who had recovered from COVID-19. Each CDR3 is given with its conserved first and last residue. The order of the fields is D gene, V gene, clone size, J gene, CDR3 DNA, CDR3 protein. The D gene is left open where the match is weak. Expanded clones get a size class; other rows say once, few or many, or leave the size out.

>NA|TRBV30|NA|TRBJ1-5
TGTGCCTGGCAACGGGGGGTAGGGCAGCCCCAGCATTTT
CAWQRGVGQPQHF
>NA|TRBV3-1/TRBV3-2|NA|TRBJ1-2
TGTGCCAGCAGCCAAGAACGTTGGGCCGCGGGGGTGGGGGCCAACTATGGCTACACCTTC
CASSQERWAAGVGANYGYTF
>NA|TRBV5-4|NA|TRBJ2-5
TGTGCCAGCAGCTTGTGGGGCAGAGAGACCCAGTACTTC
CASSLWGRETQYF
>NA|TRBV7-9|NA|TRBJ2-2
TGTGCCAGCAGCTTACAATCTGAGACCGGGGAGCTGTTTTTT
CASSLQSETGELFF
>NA|TRBV7-9|few|TRBJ1-5
TGTGCCAGCGGTCCCGTAGGCAATCAGCCCCAGCATTTT
CASGPVGNQPQHF
>NA|TRBV18|NA|TRBJ1-1
TGTGCCAGCTCACCGGACAGTGAAGCTTTCTTT
CASSPDSEAFF
>NA|TRBV5-1|NA|TRBJ2-3
TGCGCCAGCAGCTTAAGCGGAACTAGCACAGATACGCAGTATTTT
CASSLSGTSTDTQYF
>TRBD1|TRBV28|NA|TRBJ1-4
TGTGCCAGCAGCTCGGGACAGAATGAAAAACTGTTTTTT
CASSSGQNEKLFF
>NA|TRBV28|NA|TRBJ1-5
TGTGCCAGCAGTTTATGGGAGATTCATAGCAATCAGCCCCAGCATTTT
CASSLWEIHSNQPQHF
>NA|TRBV4-2|NA|TRBJ2-5
TGTGCCAGCAGCAGTTCGGGACTCACGGGAGTGGAGACCCAGTACTTC
CASSSSGLTGVETQYF
>TRBD1|TRBV24-1|NA|TRBJ2-5
TGTGCCAGCGGACAGGAAGAGACCCAGTACTTC
CASGQEETQYF
>TRBD1|TRBV18|NA|TRBJ2-1
TGTGCCAGCTCACGGGACAGCGGCAATGAGCAGTTCTTC
CASSRDSGNEQFF
>TRBD1|TRBV27|NA|TRBJ1-6
TGTGCCAGCAGTATTACTACAGGACAGGGAAATTCACCCCTCCACTTT
CASSITTGQGNSPLHF
>NA|TRBV6-5|NA|TRBJ2-3
TGTGCCAGCAGTTCGTGGGAGAGGAGCGGCACAGATACGCAGTATTTT
CASSSWERSGTDTQYF
>NA|TRBV3-1/TRBV3-2|NA|TRBJ2-2
TGTGCCAGCAGCCGAAATACCTTAGCCTCGAACACCGGGGAGCTGTTTTTT
CASSRNTLASNTGELFF
>NA|TRBV6-5|NA|TRBJ1-5
TGTGCCAGCAGGAAGACAGGCCGCAATCAGCCCCAGCATTTT
CASRKTGRNQPQHF
>TRBD2|TRBV15|NA|TRBJ2-7
TGTGCCACCAGTGTCACTAGCGGGTCATCCTACGAGCAGTACTTC
CATSVTSGSSYEQYF
>TRBD1|TRBV6-1|NA|TRBJ2-5
TGTGCCAGCAGTGAATGGGACAGGGTGGGGGGTAAGACCCAGTACTTC
CASSEWDRVGGKTQYF
>NA|TRBV11-2|NA|TRBJ2-4
TGTGCCAGCAGCTTAAGTGCCAACCCCTTAGTTCAGTACTTC
CASSLSANPLVQYF
>TRBD1|TRBV3-1/TRBV3-2|NA|TRBJ1-2
TGTGCCAGCAGCCAAGCAGACAGGGCGGAGTATGGCTACACCTTC
CASSQADRAEYGYTF
>TRBD2|TRBV9|NA|TRBJ2-7
TGTGCCAGCAGCGTGGCTAGCGGGCCCACCTACGAGCAGTACTTC
CASSVASGPTYEQYF
>NA|TRBV9|NA|TRBJ2-6
TGTGCCAGCAGCGTAGGAGGACACACCCCGGCCTCTGGGGCCAACGTCCTGACTTTC
CASSVGGHTPASGANVLTF
>TRBD2|TRBV6-1|NA|TRBJ2-4
TGTGCCAGCAGTGAAGAGTTGGTATGGGGGAGGGCCTTTGGGTATAGAAACATTCAGTACTTC
CASSEELVWGRAFGYRNIQYF
>TRBD1|TRBV7-2|NA|TRBJ2-1
TGTGCCAGCAGCTTCGGGACAGGTTTTTTGGGTGAGCAGTTCTTC
CASSFGTGFLGEQFF
>TRBD1|TRBV20-1|NA|TRBJ2-7
TGCAGTGCTAGTCCGGGGACAGGGGCGACCTACGAGCAGTACTTC
CSASPGTGATYEQYF
>NA|TRBV24-1|NA|TRBJ2-7
TGTGCCACCAGTGATTTGGACAGAAAGTGGTACTTC
CATSDLDRKWYF
>NA|TRBV2|NA|TRBJ1-2
TGTGCCAGCAGACAGGGATCGGACTATGGCTACACCTTC
CASRQGSDYGYTF
>NA|TRBV7-9|few|TRBJ1-2
TGTGCCAGCAGCCATACCCCCCCAGGGAGGGACTATGGCTACACCTTC
CASSHTPPGRDYGYTF
>NA|TRBV7-9|once|TRBJ1-1
TGTGCCAGCAGCTTTATGGGGGCCGAAGCTTTCTTT
CASSFMGAEAFF
>TRBD1|TRBV27|NA|TRBJ1-2
TGTGCCAGCAGTTGGACAGGGGTGGGTGGCTACACCTTC
CASSWTGVGGYTF
>NA|TRBV28|few|TRBJ2-7
TGTGCCAGCAGTAACGACAGGGAGGCGGCCTACGAGCAGTACTTC
CASSNDREAAYEQYF
>NA|TRBV7-2|NA|TRBJ2-2
TGTGCCAGCAGCTTAACGGTGAACACCGGGGAGCTGTTTTTT
CASSLTVNTGELFF
>NA|TRBV7-2|NA|TRBJ2-7
TGTGCCAGCAGCTTTCAGAGGGAGCAGTACTTC
CASSFQREQYF
>NA|TRBV18|few|TRBJ1-1
TGTGCCAGCTCACCACCAACAGGCAAGAACACTGAAGCTTTCTTT
CASSPPTGKNTEAFF
>TRBD2|TRBV20-1|once|TRBJ2-3
TGCAGTGCTAGTCGGCGTAGCGGGAGGGGCACAGATACGCAGTATTTT
CSASRRSGRGTDTQYF
>TRBD2|TRBV2|NA|TRBJ2-3
TGTGCCAGCAGTGAAGCGCACGCGGGAGGGACAGATACGCAGTATTTT
CASSEAHAGGTDTQYF
>NA|TRBV6-1|NA|TRBJ2-5
TGTGCCAGCAGTGAAGCGTCGGTAGATCGGTACCAAGAGACCCAGTACTTC
CASSEASVDRYQETQYF
>TRBD1|TRBV28|NA|TRBJ2-2
TGTGCCAGCAGTTTATCAGGGGGCGTTGACACCGGGGAGCTGTTTTTT
CASSLSGGVDTGELFF